Listed here are 8 T cell receptor beta chains from one sample, sequenced in a study of CD8 T cells in ankylosing spondylitis. TCRdb recomputed calls from the 5' RACE reads with MiXCR, one row per CDR3 protein. The sample carries 350,000 or so distinct CDR3 sequences, 11% recorded once. The sequenced sample consisted of blood, either unsorted or a sorted T cell fraction (not recorded which). The receptor set was obtained from a female donor with ankylosing spondylitis or in good health (not recorded which).

This clonotype was observed at least ten times. This chain uses TRBV19 with TRBJ2-5; D is perhaps TRBD2 (5 bases). The CDR3 is made up of 14 amino acids. The V and J ends lost 10 bases and 4 bases respectively, with 19 bases between them. Germline V gene data show CDR1 as LNHDA and CDR2 as SQIVND (reference sequence). CDR3 bases: TGTGCCACCTCCTCGGGGATCATGGGAGAGACCCAGTACTTC. Its translation is CATSSGIMGETQYF.

The chain is built from TRBV6-1 and TRBJ1-1; 8 bases match TRBD1. Germline trimming cut 6 bases from V and 1 base from J; bases unmatched to any gene: 10. CDR1 is MNHNS and CDR2 is SASEGT in the germline V gene. The CDR3 is 16 residues long. For the CDR3, the DNA is TGTGCCAGCAGACCAAGGACAGGGAATCGGAACACTGAAGCTTTCTTT. Its translation: CASRPRTGNRNTEAFF.

This clonotype has ten or more counts. This sequence joins TRBV20-1 and TRBJ2-1, with TRBD2 matching over 10 bases. V gave up 6 bases and J gave up 5 bases; unmatched junction bases: 7. Germline CDR1 and CDR2: DFQATT and SNEGSKA (reference sequence). This CDR3 is built from 14 residues. The CDR3 DNA sequence: TGCAGTGCCCTAAATCTAGCGGGAGACAATGAGCAGTTCTTC. As protein: CSALNLAGDNEQFF.

This clonotype was seen ten or more times. This chain uses TRBV15 with TRBJ2-2, with 10 bases that match TRBD2. Unmatched junction bases numbered 8, after V lost 8 bases and J lost 8 bases. Germline values: CDR1 LNHNV, CDR2 YYDKDF (reference sequence). The CDR3 is made up of 14 amino acids. The CDR3 nucleotides are TGTGCCACCGGAGCGGGGGGGATTAAAGGGGAGCTGTTTTTT. Translated: CATGAGGIKGELFF.

This clonotype was detected only a few times. The V and J genes are TRBV20-1 and TRBJ2-2, with D unresolved. V shed 3 bases and J shed 4 bases, with 12 bases lying between them. This CDR3 is 14 amino acids long. CDR1 and CDR2 from the germline V gene are DFQATT and SNEGSKA (reference sequence). DNA of the CDR3: TGCAGTGCTAGGCCCCCCGCGGCCACCGGGGAGCTGTTTTTT. It translates to CSARPPAATGELFF.

The table lists this clonotype with a few counts. This chain joins TRBV30 and TRBJ2-1; D is tentatively TRBD1 or TRBD2 (5 bases each). The CDR3 sequence is 15 residues long. Germline CDR1 is GTSNPN and CDR2 is SVGIG (reference sequence). With 0 bases removed from V and 7 bases from J, the gap between germline ends came to 16 bases. The CDR3: CAWSVLGRGRNEQFF. CDR3 bases: TGTGCCTGGAGTGTACTGGGACGAGGAAGGAATGAGCAGTTCTTC.

Of note for this clonotype: A much larger clone differs from this one at a single base, so this may be a read error. The chain combines TRBV5-1 with TRBJ2-3, with 9 bases identical to TRBD1. CDR3 length: 15 amino acids. Germline loops: CDR1 SGHRS, CDR2 YFSETQ. The CDR3 region has the DNA TGCGCCAGCAGCCCCACGACAGGGGGAAGGGATACGCAGTCTTTT. Encoded protein: CASSPTTGGRDTQSF.

This rearrangement joins TRBV14 to TRBJ1-1, with a possible D match to TRBD1 (6 bases). Trimming removed 6 bases at V and 5 bases at J, with 13 bases between. CDR1 is SGHDN and CDR2 is FVKESK in the germline V gene. CDR3 size: 13 residues. The CDR3 sequence is CASSPWGATEAFF. DNA for the CDR3: TGTGCCAGCAGTCCTTGGGGGGCGACTGAAGCTTTCTTT.